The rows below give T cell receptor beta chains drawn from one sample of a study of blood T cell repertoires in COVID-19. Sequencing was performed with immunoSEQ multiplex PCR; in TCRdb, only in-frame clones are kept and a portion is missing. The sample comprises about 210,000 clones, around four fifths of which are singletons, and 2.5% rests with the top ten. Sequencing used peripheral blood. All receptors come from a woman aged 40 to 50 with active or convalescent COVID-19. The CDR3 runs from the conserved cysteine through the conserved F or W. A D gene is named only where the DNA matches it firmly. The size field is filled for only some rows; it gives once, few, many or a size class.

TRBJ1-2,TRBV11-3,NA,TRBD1,CASSPRTGQSYGYTF,TGTGCCAGCAGCCCTCGGACAGGTCAATCCTATGGCTACACCTTC
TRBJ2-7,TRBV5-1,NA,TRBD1,CASSTTGDIWEQYF,TGCGCCAGCAGCACAACAGGGGACATCTGGGAGCAGTACTTC
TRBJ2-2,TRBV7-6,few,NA,CASSQAQRANTGELFF,TGTGCCAGCAGTCAAGCCCAGCGGGCCAACACCGGGGAGCTGTTTTTT
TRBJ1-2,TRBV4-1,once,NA,CASSQVFSQGYGYTF,TGCGCCAGCAGCCAAGTTTTTTCACAGGGTTATGGCTACACCTTC
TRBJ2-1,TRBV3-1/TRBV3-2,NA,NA,CASSLGYNEQFF,TGTGCCAGCAGCCTCGGCTACAATGAGCAGTTCTTC
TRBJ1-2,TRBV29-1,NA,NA,CSVEDGGAYGYTF,TGCAGCGTTGAAGATGGGGGGGCCTATGGCTACACCTTC
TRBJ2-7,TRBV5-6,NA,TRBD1,CASSLFGTGQNTYEQYF,TGTGCCAGCAGCTTGTTCGGGACAGGCCAGAATACCTACGAGCAGTACTTC
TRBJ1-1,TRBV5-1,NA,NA,CASSPGQIPTNTEAFF,TGCGCCAGCAGCCCTGGACAGATTCCAACGAACACTGAAGCTTTCTTT
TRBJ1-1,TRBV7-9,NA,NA,CASSFMNTEAFF,TGTGCCAGCAGCTTCATGAACACTGAAGCTTTCTTT
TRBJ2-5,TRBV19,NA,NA,CASSKTTGTIHETQYF,TGTGCCAGTAGCAAAACCACCGGGACAATTCACGAGACCCAGTACTTC
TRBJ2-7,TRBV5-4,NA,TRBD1,CASSLDRGAYHEQYF,TGTGCCAGCAGCCTTGACAGGGGAGCGTATCACGAGCAGTACTTC
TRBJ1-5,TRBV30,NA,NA,CAWSQGTWDSNQPQHF,TGTGCCTGGAGTCAGGGAACCTGGGATAGCAATCAGCCCCAGCATTTT
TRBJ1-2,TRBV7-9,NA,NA,CASSLARDTESAYGYTF,TGTGCCAGCAGCTTAGCTCGGGACACGGAGTCCGCCTATGGCTACACCTTC
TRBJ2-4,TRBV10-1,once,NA,CASSPIGQLAKNIQYF,TGCGCCAGCAGTCCAATCGGACAGCTAGCCAAAAACATTCAGTACTTC
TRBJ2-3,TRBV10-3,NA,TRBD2,CAISESAGGADTQYF,TGTGCCATCAGTGAGTCGGCGGGAGGAGCAGATACGCAGTATTTT
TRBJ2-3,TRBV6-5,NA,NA,CATNTQGTDTQYF,TGTGCCACCAATACCCAGGGCACAGATACGCAGTATTTT
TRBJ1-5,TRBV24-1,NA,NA,CATSDPGSDFSNQPQHF,TGTGCCACCAGTGACCCAGGGTCCGACTTTAGCAATCAGCCCCAGCATTTT
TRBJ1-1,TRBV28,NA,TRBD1,CASRQIQGDPFTEAFF,TGTGCCAGCAGACAAATTCAGGGGGATCCTTTTACTGAAGCTTTCTTT
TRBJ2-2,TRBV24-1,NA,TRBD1,CATSDYAQGATGELFF,TGTGCCACCAGTGATTATGCACAGGGGGCAACCGGGGAGCTGTTTTTT
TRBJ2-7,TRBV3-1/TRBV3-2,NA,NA,CASSQGGEQYF,TGTGCCAGCAGCCAGGGGGGCGAGCAGTACTTC
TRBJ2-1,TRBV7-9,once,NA,CASSSLPGTSYNEQFF,TGTGCCAGCAGCTCGCTTCCCGGGACATCCTACAATGAGCAGTTCTTC
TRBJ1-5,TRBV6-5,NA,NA,CASRQDYSNQPQHF,TGTGCCAGCAGACAGGATTATAGCAATCAGCCCCAGCATTTT
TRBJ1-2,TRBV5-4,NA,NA,CASSLAQNNYGYTF,TGTGCCAGCAGCTTGGCCCAAAATAACTATGGCTACACCTTC
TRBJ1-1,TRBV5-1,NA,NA,CASSPGGGTEAFF,TGCGCCAGCAGCCCTGGAGGAGGTACTGAAGCTTTCTTT
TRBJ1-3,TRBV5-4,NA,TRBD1,CASSSPGTGAGNTIYF,TGTGCCAGCAGCTCACCCGGGACAGGGGCTGGAAACACCATATATTTT
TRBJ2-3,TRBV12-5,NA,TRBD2,CASGWGTSGRVDTQYF,TGTGCTAGTGGTTGGGGGACTAGCGGGAGAGTTGATACGCAGTATTTT
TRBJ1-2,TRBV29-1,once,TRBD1,CSGQGGYGYTF,TGCAGCGGACAGGGGGGCTATGGCTACACCTTC
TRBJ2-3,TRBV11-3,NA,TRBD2,CASTRTGGPDTQYF,TGTGCCAGCACCCGAACGGGGGGGCCAGATACGCAGTATTTT
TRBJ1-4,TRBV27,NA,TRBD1,CASMQPAWTGGIEKLFF,TGTGCCAGCATGCAACCTGCCTGGACAGGGGGGATTGAAAAACTGTTTTTT
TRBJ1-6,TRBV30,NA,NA,CAWSPPGGSNSPLHF,TGTGCCTGGAGTCCTCCTGGGGGGAGTAATTCACCCCTCCACTTT
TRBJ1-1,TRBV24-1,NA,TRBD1,CATSGTGTNTEAFF,TGTGCCACCAGTGGGACAGGGACGAACACTGAAGCTTTCTTT
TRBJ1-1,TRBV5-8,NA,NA,CASSLDRIGTEAFF,TGTGCCAGCAGCTTGGACAGGATCGGCACTGAAGCTTTCTTT
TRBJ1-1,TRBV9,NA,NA,CASSVGGGRTEAFF,TGTGCCAGCAGCGTAGGGGGAGGGAGGACTGAAGCTTTCTTT
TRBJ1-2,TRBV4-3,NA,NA,CASSQGLGQGGYGYTF,TGCGCCAGCAGCCAAGGTCTGGGGCAGGGAGGGTATGGCTACACCTTC
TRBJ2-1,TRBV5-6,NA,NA,CASSLRMPGAYDEQFF,TGTGCCAGCAGCTTGCGGATGCCAGGGGCTTATGATGAGCAGTTCTTC
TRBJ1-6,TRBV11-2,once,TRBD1,CASSSWDSDYSPLHF,TGTGCCAGCAGTTCCTGGGACAGCGATTATTCACCCCTCCACTTT
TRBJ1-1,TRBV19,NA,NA,CASSTWGGTEAFF,TGTGCCAGTAGCACCTGGGGGGGAACTGAAGCTTTCTTT
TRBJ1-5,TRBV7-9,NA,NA,CASSLTYGVRGEPQHF,TGTGCCAGCAGCTTAACATACGGGGTACGGGGAGAGCCCCAGCATTTT
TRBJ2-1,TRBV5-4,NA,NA,CASSSSVSYNEQFF,TGTGCCAGCAGCTCTAGCGTCTCCTACAATGAGCAGTTCTTC
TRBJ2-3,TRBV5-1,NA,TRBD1,CASSFRLRQGYGDTQYF,TGCGCCAGCAGCTTCCGATTAAGACAGGGGTACGGAGATACGCAGTATTTT
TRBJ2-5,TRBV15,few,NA,CATSRDSLGETQYF,TGTGCCACCAGCAGAGACTCTCTAGGAGAGACCCAGTACTTC
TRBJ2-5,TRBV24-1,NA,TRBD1,CATSDVQGAGETQYF,TGTGCCACCAGTGACGTACAGGGGGCTGGGGAGACCCAGTACTTC
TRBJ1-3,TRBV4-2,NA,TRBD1,CASSPLTGGTSGNTIYF,TGTGCCAGCAGCCCCTTAACAGGGGGGACTTCTGGAAACACCATATATTTT
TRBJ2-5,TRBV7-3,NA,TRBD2,CASSLGSGAEETQYF,TGTGCCAGCAGCTTGGGTAGCGGGGCGGAAGAGACCCAGTACTTC
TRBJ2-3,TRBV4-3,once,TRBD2,CASSQGPGGRTDTQYF,TGCGCCAGCAGCCAAGGTCCGGGGGGAAGGACTGATACGCAGTATTTT
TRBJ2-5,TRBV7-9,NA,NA,CASSSGHGTETQYF,TGTGCCAGCAGCTCCGGTCACGGTACCGAGACCCAGTACTTC
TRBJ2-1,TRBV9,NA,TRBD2,CASSLGGNAYNEQFF,TGTGCCAGCAGCCTGGGGGGGAATGCCTACAATGAGCAGTTCTTC
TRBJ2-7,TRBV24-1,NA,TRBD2,CATSEGGRDHEQYF,TGTGCCACCAGTGAGGGTGGGAGGGATCACGAGCAGTACTTC
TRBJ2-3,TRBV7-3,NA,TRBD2,CASSPLAGITDTQYF,TGTGCCAGCAGCCCATTAGCGGGAATCACAGATACGCAGTATTTT
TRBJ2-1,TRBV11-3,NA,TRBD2,CASSLDLRRGSSYNEQFF,TGTGCCAGCAGCTTAGATTTGAGGCGGGGGAGCTCCTACAATGAGCAGTTCTTC
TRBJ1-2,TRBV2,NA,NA,CASRRQGNGYTF,TGTGCCAGCAGACGTCAGGGAAATGGCTACACCTTC
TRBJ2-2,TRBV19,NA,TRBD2,CASSPLLAGGNTGELFF,TGTGCCAGTAGTCCTCTCCTAGCGGGAGGTAACACCGGGGAGCTGTTTTTT
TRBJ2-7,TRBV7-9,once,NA,CASSLVLAGKEQYF,TGTGCCAGCAGCTTAGTGTTGGCAGGGAAAGAGCAGTACTTC
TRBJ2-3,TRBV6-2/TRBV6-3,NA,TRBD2,CASSWSASSGGTDTQYF,TGTGCCAGCAGTTGGAGCGCATCTAGCGGGGGAACAGATACGCAGTATTTT
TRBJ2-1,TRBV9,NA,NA,CASSFTGRGVNEQFF,TGTGCCAGCAGCTTCACAGGGCGTGGGGTGAATGAGCAGTTCTTC